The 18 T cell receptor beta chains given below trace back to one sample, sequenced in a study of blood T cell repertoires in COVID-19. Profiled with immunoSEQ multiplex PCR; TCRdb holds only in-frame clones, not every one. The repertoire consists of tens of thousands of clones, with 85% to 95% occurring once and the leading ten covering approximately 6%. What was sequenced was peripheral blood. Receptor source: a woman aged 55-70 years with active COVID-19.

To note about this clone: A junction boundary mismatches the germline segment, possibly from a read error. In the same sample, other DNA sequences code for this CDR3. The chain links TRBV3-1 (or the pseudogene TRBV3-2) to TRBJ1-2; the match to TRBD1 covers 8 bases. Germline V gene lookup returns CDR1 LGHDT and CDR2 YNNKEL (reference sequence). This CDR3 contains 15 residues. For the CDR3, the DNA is TGCGCCAGCAGCCAAGGAACAGGGGGAGGCTATGGCTACACCTTC. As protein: CASSQGTGGGYGYTF.

CDR3 coding DNA: TGTGCCAGCAGCTTGAAGGGGGTAATGACCGGGGAGCTGTTTTTT. Translating gives CASSLKGVMTGELFF. The V and J genes are TRBV5-4 and TRBJ2-2; tentatively, D is TRBD1 (6 bases). Trimming removed 1 base at V and 5 bases at J, with 12 bases between. From germline, CDR1 is SGHNT and CDR2 YYREEE (reference sequence). The CDR3 has 15 amino acids.

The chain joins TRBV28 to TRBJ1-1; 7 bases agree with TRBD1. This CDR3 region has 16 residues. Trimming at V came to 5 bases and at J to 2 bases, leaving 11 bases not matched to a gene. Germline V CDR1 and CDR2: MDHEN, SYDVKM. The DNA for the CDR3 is TGTGCCAGCAGTCGACAGGGTCGGAGATTTAACACTGAAGCTTTCTTT. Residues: CASSRQGRRFNTEAFF. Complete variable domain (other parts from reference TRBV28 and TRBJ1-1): DVKVTQSSRYLVKRTGEKVFLECVQDMDHENMFWYRQDPGLGLRLIYFSYDVKMKEKGDIPEGYSVSREKKERFSLILESASTNQTSMYLCASSRQGRRFNTEAFFGQGTRLTVV.

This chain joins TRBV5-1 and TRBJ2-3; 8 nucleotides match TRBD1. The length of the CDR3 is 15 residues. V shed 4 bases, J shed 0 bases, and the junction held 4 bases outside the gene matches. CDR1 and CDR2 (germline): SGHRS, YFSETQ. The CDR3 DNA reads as TGCGCCAGCAGCGCTCGACAGGGGAGCACAGATACGCAGTATTTT. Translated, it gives CASSARQGSTDTQYF.

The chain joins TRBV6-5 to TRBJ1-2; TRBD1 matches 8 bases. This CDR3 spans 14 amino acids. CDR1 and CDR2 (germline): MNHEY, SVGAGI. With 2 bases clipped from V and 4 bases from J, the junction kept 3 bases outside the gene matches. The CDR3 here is CASSYRDRGYGYTF. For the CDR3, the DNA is TGTGCCAGCAGTTACCGCGACAGGGGCTATGGCTACACCTTC.

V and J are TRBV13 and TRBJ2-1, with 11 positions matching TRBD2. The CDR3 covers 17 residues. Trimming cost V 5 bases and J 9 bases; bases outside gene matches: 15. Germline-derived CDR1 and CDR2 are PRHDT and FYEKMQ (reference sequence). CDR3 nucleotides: TGTGCCAGCAGCCCCACCACGGGACTAGCGGAGGGGAGTGAGCAGTTCTTC. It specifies CASSPTTGLAEGSEQFF. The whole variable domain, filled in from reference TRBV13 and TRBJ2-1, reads AAGVIQSPRHLIKEKRETATLKCYPIPRHDTVYWYQQGPGQDPQFLISFYEKMQSDKGSIPDRFSAQQFSDYHSELNMSSLELGDSALYFCASSPTTGLAEGSEQFFGPGTRLTVL.

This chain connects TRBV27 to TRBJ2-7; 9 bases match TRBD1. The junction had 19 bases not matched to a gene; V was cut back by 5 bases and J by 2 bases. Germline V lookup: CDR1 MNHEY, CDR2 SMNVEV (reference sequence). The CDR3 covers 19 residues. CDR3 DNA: TGTGCCAGCAGTACCACGGGGGACAGGGCCCTACTACAGGCCTACGAGCAGTACTTC. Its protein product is CASSTTGDRALLQAYEQYF.

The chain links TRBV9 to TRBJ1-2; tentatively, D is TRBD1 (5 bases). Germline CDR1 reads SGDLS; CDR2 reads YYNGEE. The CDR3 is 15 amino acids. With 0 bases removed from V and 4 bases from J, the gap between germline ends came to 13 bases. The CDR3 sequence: CASSVASRAVYGYTF. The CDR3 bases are TGTGCCAGCAGCGTAGCGAGCAGGGCGGTCTATGGCTACACCTTC.

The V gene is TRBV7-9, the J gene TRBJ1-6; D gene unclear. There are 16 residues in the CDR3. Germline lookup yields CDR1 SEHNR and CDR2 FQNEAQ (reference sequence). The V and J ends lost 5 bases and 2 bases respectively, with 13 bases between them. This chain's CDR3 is CASSPGSGTYNSPLHF. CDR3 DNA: TGTGCCAGCAGCCCCGGGTCGGGTACCTATAATTCACCCCTCCACTTT.

CDR3 amino acids: CASSVGGVIRPQHF. In nucleotides, the CDR3 is TGTGCCAGCAGCGTTGGGGGGGTTATCAGGCCCCAGCATTTT. V gene TRBV5-8 combines with J gene TRBJ1-5; TRBD1 is a possible D gene (5 bases). Germline-derived CDR1 and CDR2 are SGHTS and YDEGEE. Between the trimmed V and J ends, which lost 4 bases and 9 bases, there was a span of 17 bases. CDR3 length: 14 amino acids. Complete variable domain (other parts from reference TRBV5-8 and TRBJ1-5): EAGVTQSPTHLIKTRGQQATLRCSPISGHTSVYWYQQALGLGLQFLLWYDEGEERNRGNFPPRFSGRQFPNYSSELNVNALELEDSALYLCASSVGGVIRPQHFGDGTRLSIL.

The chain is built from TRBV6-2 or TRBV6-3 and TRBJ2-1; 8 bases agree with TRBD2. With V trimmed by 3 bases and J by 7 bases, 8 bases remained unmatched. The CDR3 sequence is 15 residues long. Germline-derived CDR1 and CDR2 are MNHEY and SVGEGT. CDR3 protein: CASSYPRGGRNEQFF. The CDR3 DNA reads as TGTGCCAGCAGTTATCCCCGGGGGGGGCGGAATGAGCAGTTCTTC.

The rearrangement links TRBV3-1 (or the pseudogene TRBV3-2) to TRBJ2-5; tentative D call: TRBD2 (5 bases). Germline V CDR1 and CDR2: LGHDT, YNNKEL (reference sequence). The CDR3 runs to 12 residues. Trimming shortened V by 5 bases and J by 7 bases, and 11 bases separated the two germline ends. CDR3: CASSSDSATQYF. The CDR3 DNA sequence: TGTGCCAGCAGCTCGGACTCGGCGACCCAGTACTTC.

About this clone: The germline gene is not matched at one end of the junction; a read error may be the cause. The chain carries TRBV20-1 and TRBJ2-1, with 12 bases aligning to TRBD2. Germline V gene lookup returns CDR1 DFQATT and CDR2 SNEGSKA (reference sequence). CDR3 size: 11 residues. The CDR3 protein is CSATLAGGWLF. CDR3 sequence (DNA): TGCAGTGCTACTCTAGCGGGGGGGTGGCTCTTC.

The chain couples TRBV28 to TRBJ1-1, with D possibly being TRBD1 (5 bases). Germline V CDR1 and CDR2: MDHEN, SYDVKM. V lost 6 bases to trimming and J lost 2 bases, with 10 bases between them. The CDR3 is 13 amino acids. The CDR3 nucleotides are TGTGCCAGCAGCCAGCGGGGCAACACTGAAGCTTTCTTT. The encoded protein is CASSQRGNTEAFF. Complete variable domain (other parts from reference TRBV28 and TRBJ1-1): DVKVTQSSRYLVKRTGEKVFLECVQDMDHENMFWYRQDPGLGLRLIYFSYDVKMKEKGDIPEGYSVSREKKERFSLILESASTNQTSMYLCASSQRGNTEAFFGQGTRLTVV.

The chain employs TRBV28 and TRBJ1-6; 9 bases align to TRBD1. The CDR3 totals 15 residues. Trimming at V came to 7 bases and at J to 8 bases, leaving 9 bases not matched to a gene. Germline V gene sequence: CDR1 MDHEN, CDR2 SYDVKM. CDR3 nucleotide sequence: TGTGCCAGCAACCCTGCCGGGACAGGGTATTCACCCCTCCACTTT. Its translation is CASNPAGTGYSPLHF.

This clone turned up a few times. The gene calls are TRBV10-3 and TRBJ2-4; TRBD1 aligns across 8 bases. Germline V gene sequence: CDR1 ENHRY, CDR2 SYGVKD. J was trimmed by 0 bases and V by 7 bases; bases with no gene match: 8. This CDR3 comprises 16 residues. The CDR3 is CAITSDRDLAKNIQYF. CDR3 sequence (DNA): TGTGCCATCACGTCGGACAGGGACTTAGCCAAAAACATTCAGTACTTC.

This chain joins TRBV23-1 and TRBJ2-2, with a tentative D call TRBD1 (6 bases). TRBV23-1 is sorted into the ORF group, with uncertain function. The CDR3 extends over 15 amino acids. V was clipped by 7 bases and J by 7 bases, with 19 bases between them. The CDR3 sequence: CASMFLAGEIGELFF. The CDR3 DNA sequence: TGCGCCAGCATGTTCCTGGCAGGGGAAATCGGGGAGCTGTTTTTT.

CDR3: CAWSGGQRNQPQHF. Here the CDR3 DNA reads TGTGCCTGGAGTGGCGGACAGAGAAATCAGCCCCAGCATTTT. The chain links TRBV30 to TRBJ1-5, with D tentatively TRBD1 (6 bases). The CDR3 has 14 amino acids. Germline CDR1 reads GTSNPN; CDR2 reads SVGIG (reference sequence). The germline V and J ends were trimmed by 1 base and 4 bases, with 11 bases remaining between them.